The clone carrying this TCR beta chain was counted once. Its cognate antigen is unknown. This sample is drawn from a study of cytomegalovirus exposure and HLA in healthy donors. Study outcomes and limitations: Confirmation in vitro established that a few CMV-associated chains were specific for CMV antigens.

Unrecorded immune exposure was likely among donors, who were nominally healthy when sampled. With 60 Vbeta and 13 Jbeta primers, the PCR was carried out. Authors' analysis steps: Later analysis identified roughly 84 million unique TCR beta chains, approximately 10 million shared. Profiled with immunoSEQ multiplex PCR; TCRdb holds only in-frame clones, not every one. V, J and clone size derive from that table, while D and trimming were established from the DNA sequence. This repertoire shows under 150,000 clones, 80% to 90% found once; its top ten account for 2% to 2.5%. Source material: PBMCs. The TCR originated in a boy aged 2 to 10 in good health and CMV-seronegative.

The CDR3: CASSSSSGRSFTGELFF. In DNA, the CDR3 is TGTGCCAGCAGCTCCTCTAGCGGGAGAAGTTTCACCGGGGAGCTGTTTTTT. The chain is built from TRBV7-3 and TRBJ2-2; TRBD2 aligns across 10 bases. The V segment lost 4 bases and the J segment 4 bases; nucleotides outside the gene matches: 9. The V gene's germline CDR1 is SGHTA and CDR2 FQGTGA. This CDR3 is 17 amino acids long.